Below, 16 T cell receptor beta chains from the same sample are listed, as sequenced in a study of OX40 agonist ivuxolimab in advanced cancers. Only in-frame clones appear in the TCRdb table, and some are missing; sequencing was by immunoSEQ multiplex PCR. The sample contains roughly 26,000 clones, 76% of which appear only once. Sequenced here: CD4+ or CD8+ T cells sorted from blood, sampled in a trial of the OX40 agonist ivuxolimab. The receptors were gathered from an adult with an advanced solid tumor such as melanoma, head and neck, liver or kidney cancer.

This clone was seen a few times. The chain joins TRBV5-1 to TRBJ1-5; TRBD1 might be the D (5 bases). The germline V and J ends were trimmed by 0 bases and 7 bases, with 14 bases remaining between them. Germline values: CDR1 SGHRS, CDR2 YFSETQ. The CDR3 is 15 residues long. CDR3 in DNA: TGCGCCAGCAGCTTGGATGGGGGAAAGGACCAGCCCCAGCATTTT. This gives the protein CASSLDGGKDQPQHF.

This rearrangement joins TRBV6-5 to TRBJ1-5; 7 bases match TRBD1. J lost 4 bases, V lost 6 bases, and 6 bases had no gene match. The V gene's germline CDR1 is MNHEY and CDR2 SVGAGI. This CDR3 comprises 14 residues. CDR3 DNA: TGTGCCAGCAGGCTACAGGGGTTGAATCAGCCCCAGCATTTT. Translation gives CASRLQGLNQPQHF.

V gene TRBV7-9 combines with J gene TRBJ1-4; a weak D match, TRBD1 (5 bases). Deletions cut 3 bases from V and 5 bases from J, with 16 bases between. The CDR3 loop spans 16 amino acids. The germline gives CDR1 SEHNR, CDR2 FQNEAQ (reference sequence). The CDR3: CASSFLLGLKNEKLFF. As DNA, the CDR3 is TGTGCCAGCAGCTTCCTTTTGGGACTGAAGAATGAAAAACTGTTTTTT.

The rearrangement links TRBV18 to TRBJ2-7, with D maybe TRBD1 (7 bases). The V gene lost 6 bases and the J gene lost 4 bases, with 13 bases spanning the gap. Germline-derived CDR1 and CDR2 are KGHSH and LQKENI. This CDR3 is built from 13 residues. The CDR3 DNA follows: TGTGCCAGCTCGCAGGGGGGACCGTACGAGCAGTACTTC. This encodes CASSQGGPYEQYF.

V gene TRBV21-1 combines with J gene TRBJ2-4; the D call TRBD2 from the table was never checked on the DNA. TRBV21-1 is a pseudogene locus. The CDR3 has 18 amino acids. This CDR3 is CATHPGSGGTLAKNIQYF. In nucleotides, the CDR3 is TGTGCCACCCACCCTGGTAGCGGGGGGACTCTAGCCAAAAACATTCAGTACTTC.

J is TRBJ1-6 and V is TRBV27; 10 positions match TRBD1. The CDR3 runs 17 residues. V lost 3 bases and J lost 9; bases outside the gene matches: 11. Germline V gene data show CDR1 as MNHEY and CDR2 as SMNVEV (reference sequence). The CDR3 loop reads CASSFYTRGQGSSPLHF. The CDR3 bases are TGTGCCAGCAGTTTTTATACGCGGGGACAGGGGAGTTCACCCCTCCACTTT.

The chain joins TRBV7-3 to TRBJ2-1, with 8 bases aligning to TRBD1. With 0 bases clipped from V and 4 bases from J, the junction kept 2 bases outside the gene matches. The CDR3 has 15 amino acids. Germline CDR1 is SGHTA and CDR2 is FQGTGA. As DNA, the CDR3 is TGTGCCAGCAGCTTAACCGGGACAGGTTACAATGAGCAGTTCTTC. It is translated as CASSLTGTGYNEQFF.

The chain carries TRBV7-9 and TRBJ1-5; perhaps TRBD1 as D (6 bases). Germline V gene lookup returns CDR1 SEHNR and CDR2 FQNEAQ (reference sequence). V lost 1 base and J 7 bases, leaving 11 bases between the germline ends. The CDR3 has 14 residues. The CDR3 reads CASSLGGQGQPQHF. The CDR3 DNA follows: TGTGCCAGCAGCTTAGGGGGGCAGGGGCAGCCCCAGCATTTT. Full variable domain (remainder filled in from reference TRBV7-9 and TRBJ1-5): DTGVSQNPRHKITKRGQNVTFRCDPISEHNRLYWYRQTLGQGPEFLTYFQNEAQLEKSRLLSDRFSAERPKGSFSTLEIQRTEQGDSAMYLCASSLGGQGQPQHFGDGTRLSIL.

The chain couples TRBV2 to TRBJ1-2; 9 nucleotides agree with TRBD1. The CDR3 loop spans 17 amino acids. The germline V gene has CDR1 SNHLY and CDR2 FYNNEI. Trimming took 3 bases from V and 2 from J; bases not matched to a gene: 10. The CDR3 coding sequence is TGTGCCAGCAGTGAGAGGGACAGGGTGGGCGGAAACTATGGCTACACCTTC. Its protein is CASSERDRVGGNYGYTF.

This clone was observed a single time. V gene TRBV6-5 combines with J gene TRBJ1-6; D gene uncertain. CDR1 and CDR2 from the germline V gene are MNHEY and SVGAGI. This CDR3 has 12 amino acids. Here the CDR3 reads CASSSYNSPLHF. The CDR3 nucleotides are TGTGCATCATCCTCCTATAATTCACCCCTCCACTTT.

CDR3 sequence (DNA): TGTGCCAGCAGTGCCGGATCAAGACAGCTGAACACTGAAGCTTTCTTT. It specifies CASSAGSRQLNTEAFF. This chain links TRBV5-6 with TRBJ1-1, with D perhaps TRBD1 (5 bases). Germline V gives CDR1 SGHDT, CDR2 YYEEEE. This CDR3 comprises 16 residues. V dropped 5 bases and J dropped 0 bases, with 17 bases sitting between them.

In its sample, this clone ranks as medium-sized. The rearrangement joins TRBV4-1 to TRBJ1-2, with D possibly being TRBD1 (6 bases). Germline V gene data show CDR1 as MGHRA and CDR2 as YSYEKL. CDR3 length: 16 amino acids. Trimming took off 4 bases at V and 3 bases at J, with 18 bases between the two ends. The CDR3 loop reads CASSRTYREGDYGYTF. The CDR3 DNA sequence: TGCGCCAGCAGCCGCACGTACAGGGAGGGTGACTATGGCTACACCTTC.

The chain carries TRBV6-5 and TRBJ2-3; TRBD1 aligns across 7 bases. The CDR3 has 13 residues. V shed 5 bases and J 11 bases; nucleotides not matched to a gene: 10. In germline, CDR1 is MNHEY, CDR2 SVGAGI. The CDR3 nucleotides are TGTGCCAGCAGTCCGAGATGGGACAGCCGGCAGTATTTT. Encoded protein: CASSPRWDSRQYF.

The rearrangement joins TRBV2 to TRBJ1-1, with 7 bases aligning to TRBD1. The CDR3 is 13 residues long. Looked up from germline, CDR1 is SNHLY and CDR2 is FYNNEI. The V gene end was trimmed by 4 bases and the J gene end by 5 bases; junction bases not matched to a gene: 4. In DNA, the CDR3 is TGTGCCAGCAGTGTCGACAGGGAAACTGAAGCTTTCTTT. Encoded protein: CASSVDRETEAFF.

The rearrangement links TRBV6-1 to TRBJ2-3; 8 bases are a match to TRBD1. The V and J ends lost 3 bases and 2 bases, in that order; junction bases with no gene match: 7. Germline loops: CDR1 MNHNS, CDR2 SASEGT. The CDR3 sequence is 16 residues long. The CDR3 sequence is CASSETGAYPTDTQYF. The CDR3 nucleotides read TGTGCCAGCAGTGAGACAGGGGCCTACCCCACAGATACGCAGTATTTT.

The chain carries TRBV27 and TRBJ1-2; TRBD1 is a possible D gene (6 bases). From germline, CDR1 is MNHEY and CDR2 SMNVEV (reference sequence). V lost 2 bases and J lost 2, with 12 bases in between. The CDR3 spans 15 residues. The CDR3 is CASSLEGGTNYGYTF. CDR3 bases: TGTGCCAGCAGTTTAGAGGGGGGCACCAACTATGGCTACACCTTC.